The sequence of this T cell receptor beta chain was determined in a study of cytomegalovirus exposure and HLA in healthy donors. General study points: CMV antigen specificity was confirmed in vitro for a few CMV-associated chains. The study listed roughly 160 cytomegalovirus-associated TCR beta chains.

Points on this clone: Its antigen remains unknown.

Germline-derived CDR1 and CDR2 are SGHDT and YYEEEE. The CDR3 is 16 amino acids. V was clipped by 0 bases and J by 1 base, with 13 bases between them. Clones were read by immunoSEQ multiplex PCR, and TCRdb kept only the in-frame ones, dropping some. The sample holds tens of thousands of clones, around 94% seen once. Sequencing used PBMCs. The origin of this receptor is a woman under 30 in good health and CMV-seropositive. The genes are TRBV5-6 and TRBJ2-5; no clear D gene. The CDR3 DNA is TGTGCCAGCAGCTTGGCCGTCGAGCATCCCCAAGAGACCCAGTACTTC. It encodes CASSLAVEHPQETQYF.